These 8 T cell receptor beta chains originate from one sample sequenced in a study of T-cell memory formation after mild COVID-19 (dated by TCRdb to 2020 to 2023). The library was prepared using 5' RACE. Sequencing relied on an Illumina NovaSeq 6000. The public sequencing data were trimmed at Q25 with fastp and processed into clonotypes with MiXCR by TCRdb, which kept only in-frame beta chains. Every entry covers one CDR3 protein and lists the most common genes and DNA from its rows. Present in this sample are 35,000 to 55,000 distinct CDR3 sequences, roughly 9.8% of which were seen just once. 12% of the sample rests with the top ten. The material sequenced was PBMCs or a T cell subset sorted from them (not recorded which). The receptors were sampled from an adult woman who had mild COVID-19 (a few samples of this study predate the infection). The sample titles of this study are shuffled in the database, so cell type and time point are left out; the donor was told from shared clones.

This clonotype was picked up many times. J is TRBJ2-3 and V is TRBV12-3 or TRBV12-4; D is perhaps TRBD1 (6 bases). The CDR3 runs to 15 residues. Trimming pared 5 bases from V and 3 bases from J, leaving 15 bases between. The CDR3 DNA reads TGTGCCAGCAGTAGGGGGTTTGGAGCTACAGATACGCAGTATTTT. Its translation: CASSRGFGATDTQYF.

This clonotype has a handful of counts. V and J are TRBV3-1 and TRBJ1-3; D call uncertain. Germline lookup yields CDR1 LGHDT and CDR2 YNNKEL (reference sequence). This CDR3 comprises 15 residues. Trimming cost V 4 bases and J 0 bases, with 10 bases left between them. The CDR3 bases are TGTGCCAGCAGCCCCTCGGCCACCTCTGGAAACACCATATATTTT. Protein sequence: CASSPSATSGNTIYF.

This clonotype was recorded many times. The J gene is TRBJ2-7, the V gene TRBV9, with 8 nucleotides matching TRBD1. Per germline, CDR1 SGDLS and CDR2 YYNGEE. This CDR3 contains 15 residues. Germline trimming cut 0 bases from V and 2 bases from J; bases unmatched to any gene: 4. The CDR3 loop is CASSVGQGATYEQYF. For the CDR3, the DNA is TGTGCCAGCAGCGTAGGGCAGGGGGCGACCTACGAGCAGTACTTC.

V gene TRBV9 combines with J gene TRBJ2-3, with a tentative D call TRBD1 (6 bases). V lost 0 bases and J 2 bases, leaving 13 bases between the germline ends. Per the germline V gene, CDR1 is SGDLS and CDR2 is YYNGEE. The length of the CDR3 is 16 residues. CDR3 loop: CASSVDARGDTDTQYF. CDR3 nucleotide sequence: TGTGCCAGCAGCGTAGATGCCAGGGGAGACACAGATACGCAGTATTTT. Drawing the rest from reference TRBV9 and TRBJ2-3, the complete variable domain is DSGVTQTPKHLITATGQRVTLRCSPRSGDLSVYWYQQSLDQGLQFLIQYYNGEERAKGNILERFSAQQFPDLHSELNLSSLELGDSALYFCASSVDARGDTDTQYFGPGTRLTVL.

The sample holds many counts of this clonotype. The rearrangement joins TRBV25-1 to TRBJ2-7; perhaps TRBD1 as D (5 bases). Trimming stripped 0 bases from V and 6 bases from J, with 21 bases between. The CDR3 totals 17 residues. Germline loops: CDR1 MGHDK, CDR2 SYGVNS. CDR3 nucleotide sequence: TGTGCCAGCAGTGAATATTTGACAGCCCAGGGATTTACCGAGCAGTACTTC. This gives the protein CASSEYLTAQGFTEQYF.

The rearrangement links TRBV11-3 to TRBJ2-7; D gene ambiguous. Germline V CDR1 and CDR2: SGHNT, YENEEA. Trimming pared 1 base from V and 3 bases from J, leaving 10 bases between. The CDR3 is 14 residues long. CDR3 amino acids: CASSLGNGNYEQYF. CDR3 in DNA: TGTGCCAGCAGCTTAGGGAATGGAAACTACGAGCAGTACTTC.

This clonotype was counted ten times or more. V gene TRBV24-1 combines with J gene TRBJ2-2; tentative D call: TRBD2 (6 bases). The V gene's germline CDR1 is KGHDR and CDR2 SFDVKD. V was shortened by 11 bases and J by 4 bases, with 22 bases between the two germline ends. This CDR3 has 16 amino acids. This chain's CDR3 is CAIMTAEGSGTGELFF. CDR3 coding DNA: TGTGCCATCATGACGGCGGAGGGTTCGGGCACCGGGGAGCTGTTTTTT.

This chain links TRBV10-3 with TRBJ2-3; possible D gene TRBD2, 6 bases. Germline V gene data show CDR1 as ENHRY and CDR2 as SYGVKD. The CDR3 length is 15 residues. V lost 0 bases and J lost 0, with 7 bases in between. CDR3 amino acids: CAISESGTSTDTQYF. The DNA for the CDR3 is TGTGCCATCAGTGAGTCGGGGACTAGCACAGATACGCAGTATTTT.